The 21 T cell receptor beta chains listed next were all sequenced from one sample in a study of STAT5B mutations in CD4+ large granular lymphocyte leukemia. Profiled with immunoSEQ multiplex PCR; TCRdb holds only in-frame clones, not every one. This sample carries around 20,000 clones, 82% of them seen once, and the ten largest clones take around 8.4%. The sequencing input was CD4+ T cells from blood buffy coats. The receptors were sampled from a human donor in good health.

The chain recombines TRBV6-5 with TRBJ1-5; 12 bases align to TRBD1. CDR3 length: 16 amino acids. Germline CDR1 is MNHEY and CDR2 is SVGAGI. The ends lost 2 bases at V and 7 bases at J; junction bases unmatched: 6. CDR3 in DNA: TGTGCCAGCAGTTACCCCGGGACAGGGGGCGAACAGCCCCAGCATTTT. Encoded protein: CASSYPGTGGEQPQHF.

CDR3 nucleotide sequence: TGTGCCAGCAGTCCAAGGGTTTCAACTAATGAAAAACTGTTTTTT. As protein: CASSPRVSTNEKLFF. The chain links TRBV27 to TRBJ1-4, with D hard to call. V was trimmed by 5 bases and J by 0 bases, leaving 10 bases between them. The CDR3 is 15 residues long. Germline V lookup: CDR1 MNHEY, CDR2 SMNVEV (reference sequence).

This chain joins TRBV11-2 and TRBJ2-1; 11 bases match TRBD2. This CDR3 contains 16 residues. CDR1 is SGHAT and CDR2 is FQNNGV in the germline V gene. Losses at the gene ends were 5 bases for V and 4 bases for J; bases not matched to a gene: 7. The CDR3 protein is CASSRTTSGVYNEQFF. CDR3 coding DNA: TGTGCCAGCAGCCGAACGACTAGCGGGGTTTACAATGAGCAGTTCTTC. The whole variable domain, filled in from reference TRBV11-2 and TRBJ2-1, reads EAGVAQSPRYKIIEKRQSVAFWCNPISGHATLYWYQQILGQGPKLLIQFQNNGVVDDSQLPKDRFSAERLKGVDSTLKIQPAKLEDSAVYLCASSRTTSGVYNEQFFGPGTRLTVL.

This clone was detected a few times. The DNA for the CDR3 is TGTGCCAGTAGTAAGTGGGACAGGGGGAACACCGGGGAGCTGTTTTTT. Translating it yields CASSKWDRGNTGELFF. This chain joins TRBV19 and TRBJ2-2; 10 bases are a match to TRBD1. The CDR3 is 16 amino acids. J was trimmed by 1 base and V by 4 bases; bases with no gene match: 3. CDR1 is LNHDA and CDR2 is SQIVND in the germline V gene (reference sequence).

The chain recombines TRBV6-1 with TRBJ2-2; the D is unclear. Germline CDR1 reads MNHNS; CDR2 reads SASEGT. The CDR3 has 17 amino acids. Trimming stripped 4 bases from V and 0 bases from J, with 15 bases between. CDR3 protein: CASSGRPRQTNTGELFF. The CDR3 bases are TGTGCCAGCAGTGGCCGGCCCCGACAAACGAACACCGGGGAGCTGTTTTTT.

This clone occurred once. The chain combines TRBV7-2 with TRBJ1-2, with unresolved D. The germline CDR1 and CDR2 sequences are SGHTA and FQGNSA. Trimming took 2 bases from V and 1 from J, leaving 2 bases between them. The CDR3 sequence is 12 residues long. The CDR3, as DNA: TGTGCCAGCAGCTTACTTAACTATGGCTACACCTTC. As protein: CASSLLNYGYTF.

CDR3 coding DNA: TGTGCCAGCAGCTTATTCCAGATGAGCTCTGGAAACACCATATATTTT. It is translated as CASSLFQMSSGNTIYF. The rearrangement links TRBV11-2 to TRBJ1-3, with no clear D. The CDR3 has 16 residues. V was pared by 2 bases and J by 0 bases, with 11 bases between. Germline V gives CDR1 SGHAT, CDR2 FQNNGV.

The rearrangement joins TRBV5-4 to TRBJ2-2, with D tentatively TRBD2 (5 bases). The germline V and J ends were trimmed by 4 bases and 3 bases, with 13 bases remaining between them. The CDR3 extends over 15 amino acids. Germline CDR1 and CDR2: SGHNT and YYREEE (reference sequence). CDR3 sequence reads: CASSSRGLYTGELFF. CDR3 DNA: TGTGCCAGCAGCAGCCGCGGACTTTACACCGGGGAGCTGTTTTTT. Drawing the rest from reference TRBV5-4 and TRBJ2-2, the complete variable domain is ETGVTQSPTHLIKTRGQQVTLRCSSQSGHNTVSWYQQALGQGPQFIFQYYREEENGRGNFPPRFSGLQFPNYSSELNVNALELDDSALYLCASSSRGLYTGELFFGEGSRLTVL.

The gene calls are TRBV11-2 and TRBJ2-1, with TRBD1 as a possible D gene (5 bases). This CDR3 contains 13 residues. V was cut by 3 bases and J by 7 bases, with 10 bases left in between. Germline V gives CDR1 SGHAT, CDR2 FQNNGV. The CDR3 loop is CASSLSPGNEQFF. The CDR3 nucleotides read TGTGCCAGCAGCTTGTCCCCAGGGAATGAGCAGTTCTTC.

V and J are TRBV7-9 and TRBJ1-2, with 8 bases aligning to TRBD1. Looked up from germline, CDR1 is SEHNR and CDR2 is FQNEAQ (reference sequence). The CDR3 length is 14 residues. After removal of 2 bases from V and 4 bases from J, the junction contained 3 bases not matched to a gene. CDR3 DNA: TGTGCCAGCAGCTTATCGACAGGGGTCTATGGCTACACCTTC. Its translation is CASSLSTGVYGYTF.

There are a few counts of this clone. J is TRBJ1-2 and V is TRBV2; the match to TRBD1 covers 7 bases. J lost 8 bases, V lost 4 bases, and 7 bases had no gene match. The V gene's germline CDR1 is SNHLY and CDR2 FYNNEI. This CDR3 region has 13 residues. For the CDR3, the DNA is TGTGCCAGCAGTGGAACCACAGGGGAAGGCTACACCTTC. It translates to CASSGTTGEGYTF.

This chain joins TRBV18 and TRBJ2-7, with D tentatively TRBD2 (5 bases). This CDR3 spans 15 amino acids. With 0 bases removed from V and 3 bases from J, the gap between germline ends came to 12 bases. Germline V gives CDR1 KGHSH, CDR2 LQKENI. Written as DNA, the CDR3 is TGTGCCAGCTCACCACCGGACGAGGGTTACTACGAGCAGTACTTC. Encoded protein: CASSPPDEGYYEQYF.

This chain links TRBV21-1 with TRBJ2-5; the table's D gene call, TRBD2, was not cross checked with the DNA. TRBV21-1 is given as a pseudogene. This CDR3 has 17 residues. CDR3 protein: CASSKGKGLAGEETQYF. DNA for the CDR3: TGTGCCAGCAGCAAAGGGAAGGGACTAGCGGGAGAAGAGACCCAGTACTTC.

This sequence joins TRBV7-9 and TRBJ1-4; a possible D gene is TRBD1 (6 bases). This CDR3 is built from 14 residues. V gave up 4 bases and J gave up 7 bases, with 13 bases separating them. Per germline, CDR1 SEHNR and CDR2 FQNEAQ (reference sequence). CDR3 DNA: TGTGCCAGCAGCTCTAGCCAGGGGATTGAAAAACTGTTTTTT. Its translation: CASSSSQGIEKLFF.

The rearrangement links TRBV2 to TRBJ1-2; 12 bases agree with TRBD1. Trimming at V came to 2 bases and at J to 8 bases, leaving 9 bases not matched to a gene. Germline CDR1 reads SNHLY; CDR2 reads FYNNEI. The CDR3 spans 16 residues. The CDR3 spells CASSELRGQGASGYTF. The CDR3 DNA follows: TGTGCCAGCAGTGAACTCCGGGGACAGGGGGCCTCCGGCTACACCTTC. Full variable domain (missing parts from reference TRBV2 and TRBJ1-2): EPEVTQTPSHQVTQMGQEVILRCVPISNHLYFYWYRQILGQKVEFLVSFYNNEISEKSEIFDDQFSVERPDGSNFTLKIRSTKLEDSAMYFCASSELRGQGASGYTFGSGTRLTVV.

CDR3 residues: CASSLNTGGETQYF. As DNA, the CDR3 is TGTGCCAGCAGCTTAAATACAGGGGGAGAGACCCAGTACTTC. The V gene is TRBV11-2, the J gene TRBJ2-5, with 8 bases matching TRBD1. CDR1 is SGHAT and CDR2 is FQNNGV in the germline V gene. Trimming took 2 bases from V and 4 from J; bases not matched to a gene: 3. This CDR3 has 14 residues.

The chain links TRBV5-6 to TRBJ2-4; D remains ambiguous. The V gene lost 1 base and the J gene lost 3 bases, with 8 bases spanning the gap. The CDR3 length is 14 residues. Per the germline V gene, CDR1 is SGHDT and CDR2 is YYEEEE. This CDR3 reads CASSLPSVKNIQYF. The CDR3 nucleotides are TGTGCCAGCAGCTTGCCGTCCGTCAAAAACATTCAGTACTTC.

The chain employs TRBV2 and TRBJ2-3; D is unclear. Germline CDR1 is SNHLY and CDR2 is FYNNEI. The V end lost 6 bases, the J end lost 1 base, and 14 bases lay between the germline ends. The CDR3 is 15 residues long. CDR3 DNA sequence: TGTGCCAGCAGCCTCGAGGCTAGGCGCACAGATACGCAGTATTTT. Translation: CASSLEARRTDTQYF.

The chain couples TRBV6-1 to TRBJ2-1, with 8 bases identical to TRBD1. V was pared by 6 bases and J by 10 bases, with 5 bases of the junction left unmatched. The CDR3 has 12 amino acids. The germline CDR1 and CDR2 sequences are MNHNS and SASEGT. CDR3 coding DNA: TGTGCCAGCAGGGCAGGGGGCCGGGAGCAGTTCTTC. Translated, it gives CASRAGGREQFF.

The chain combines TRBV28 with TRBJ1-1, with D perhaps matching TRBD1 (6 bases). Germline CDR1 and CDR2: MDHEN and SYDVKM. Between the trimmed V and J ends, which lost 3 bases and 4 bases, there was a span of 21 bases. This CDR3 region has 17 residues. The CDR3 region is CASSFLRWDTGITEAFF. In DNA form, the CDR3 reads TGTGCCAGCAGTTTTTTGCGGTGGGACACGGGTATCACTGAAGCTTTCTTT.

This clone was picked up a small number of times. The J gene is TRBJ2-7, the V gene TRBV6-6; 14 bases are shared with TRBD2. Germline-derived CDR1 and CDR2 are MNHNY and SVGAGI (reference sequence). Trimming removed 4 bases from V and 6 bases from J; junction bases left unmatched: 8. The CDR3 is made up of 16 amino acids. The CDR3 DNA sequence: TGTGCCAGCAGTTCCCCAGGGACTAGCGGGAGCAGCGAGCAGTACTTC. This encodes CASSSPGTSGSSEQYF.